This paragraph covers one TCR beta chain sequence. Germline loops: CDR1 SQVTM, CDR2 ANQGSEA. The V and J ends lost 7 bases and 4 bases, in that order; junction bases with no gene match: 10. There are 14 residues in the CDR3. This sample was included in a study of T cell responses to AZD1222 COVID-19 vaccine. Assay used: immunoSEQ multiplex PCR; TCRdb lists only in-frame clones, some missing. This table has roughly 100,000 clones, 88% appearing once. The V call is TRBV29-1, the J call TRBJ1-2; 9 bases fit TRBD1. The sample consisted of peripheral blood, taken 28 days after the second AZD1222 dose. This TCR was sampled from an adult who received the AZD1222 COVID-19 vaccine. The CDR3: CSAGQGQSSYGYTF. The CDR3 DNA reads TGCAGCGCTGGACAGGGGCAATCTTCCTATGGCTACACCTTC. Complete variable domain (other parts from reference TRBV29-1 and TRBJ1-2): SAVISQKPSRDICQRGTSLTIQCQVDSQVTMMFWYRQQPGQSLTLIATANQGSEATYESGFVIDKFPISRPNLTFSTLTVSNMSPEDSSIYLCSAGQGQSSYGYTFGSGTRLTVV.